This T cell receptor (beta chain) was identified in a study of T cells in Graves' hyperthyroidism and ophthalmopathy. This CDR3 has 13 residues. V shed 0 bases and J shed 4 bases, with 7 bases lying between them. Germline CDR1 and CDR2: SGHRS and YFSETQ. TCR beta CDR3 regions were amplified from RNA transcripts. First-round RT-PCR targeting the TCR CDR3 was performed with the HTBI primer set. TCRdb re-derived calls from the multiplex PCR reads in MiXCR, one entry per CDR3 protein. The sample lists under 350,000 distinct CDR3 sequences; about 20% were seen once. On this clonotype: Its antigen is currently unknown.

Study-level findings and limits: Most clonotypes expanded in thyroid above 0.001 were likewise present in blood.

The sequenced sample was blood. The source of this sequence is a woman in her forties or fifties with Graves' hyperthyroidism. The chain employs TRBV5-1 and TRBJ1-1, with a possible D match to TRBD1 (5 bases). The chain's CDR3 is CASSLDGATEAFF. The CDR3, as DNA: TGCGCCAGCAGCTTGGACGGGGCCACTGAAGCTTTCTTT.